A selection of T cell receptor beta chains follows, all from one sample in a study of spatial heterogeneity in lung cancer. TCRdb analysed the 5' RACE reads with MiXCR anew, one entry per CDR3 protein. Here the sample spans roughly 110,000 distinct CDR3 sequences, 9.5% to 14% being singletons. Sequencing was performed on PBMCs, taken at follow-up. Receptors originate from a female donor with early-stage non-small cell lung cancer. CDR3s include the opening cysteine and the closing phenylalanine or tryptophan. The D gene is left open where the match is weak. Not every row has a clone size; where given, it reads once, few, many or a size class.

NA	TRBJ1-4	NA	TRBV15	TGTGCCACCAGCAGAGACCAGGGCGGTAATGAAAAACTGTTTTTT	CATSRDQGGNEKLFF
NA	TRBJ1-2	few	TRBV29-1	TGCAGCGTTGTGGAGCCGGGAATCTTGGATGGCTACACCTTC	CSVVEPGILDGYTF
TRBD1	TRBJ1-1	NA	TRBV6-2/TRBV6-3	TGTGCCAGCAGAAGGACAGGGGGGACTGAAGCTTTCTTT	CASRRTGGTEAFF
NA	TRBJ1-2	few	TRBV5-1	TGCGCCAGCAGCACCCGACAGCCCTATGGCTACACCTTC	CASSTRQPYGYTF
NA	TRBJ2-5	NA	TRBV4-3	TGCGCCAGCAGCCAAGAGTTTACTGGGACTGGACTTCAAGAGACCCAGTACTTC	CASSQEFTGTGLQETQYF
TRBD2	TRBJ2-5	few	TRBV9	TGTGCCAGCAGCGTAGGTACTAGCGGCTCCGGAGAGACCCAGTACTTC	CASSVGTSGSGETQYF
NA	TRBJ2-7	few	TRBV2	TGTGCCAGCAGGGAACAGGGTTCGGGCGAGCAGTACTTC	CASREQGSGEQYF
TRBD2	TRBJ2-7	once	TRBV7-9	TGTGCCAGCAGCCTGGGACTAGCGGGAGGGCCGAGCTCCTACGAGCAGTGCTTC	CASSLGLAGGPSSYEQCF
TRBD2	TRBJ2-1	few	TRBV12-3/TRBV12-4	TGTGCCAGCGGCCCGGTAGCGGGGCACAATGAGCAGTTCTTC	CASGPVAGHNEQFF
NA	TRBJ1-1	many	TRBV3-1	TGTGCCAGCAGCCAAGGGACACCGAACACTGAAGCTTTCTTT	CASSQGTPNTEAFF
TRBD2	TRBJ2-2	many	TRBV4-2	TGTGCCAGCAGCCATTCCCTCAGCGGGAGGGGGAACACCGGGGAGCTGTTTTTT	CASSHSLSGRGNTGELFF
NA	TRBJ1-2	NA	TRBV7-9	TGTGCCAGCAAGCTGGGACAAGCCTATGGCTACACCTTC	CASKLGQAYGYTF
TRBD1	TRBJ1-4	NA	TRBV29-1	TGCAGCGTTGGACAGGGTTTTACTGCTAATGAAAAACTGTTTTTT	CSVGQGFTANEKLFF
NA	TRBJ1-1	NA	TRBV7-2	TGTGCCAGCAGCTTAGCAGGGTGGGCCACTGAAGCTTTCTTT	CASSLAGWATEAFF
NA	TRBJ2-3	few	TRBV18	TGTGCCAGCTCACCACCCCGGGGAGGAGATACGCAGTATTTT	CASSPPRGGDTQYF
TRBD1	TRBJ2-6	many	TRBV7-8	TGTGCCAGCAGCTCCTGGACAGGGTCCGGGGCCAACGTCCTGACTTTC	CASSSWTGSGANVLTF
NA	TRBJ1-5	many	TRBV30	TGTGCCTGGAGTCATGGAAGCAATCAGCCCCAGCATTTT	CAWSHGSNQPQHF
NA	TRBJ2-5	NA	TRBV7-9	TGTGCCAGCAGCTTCTTAAGGACCCAAGAGACCCAGTACTTC	CASSFLRTQETQYF
NA	TRBJ1-6	NA	TRBV20-1	TGCAGTGCTAGTAGTAGGGCCCCAAATTCACCCCTCCACTTT	CSASSRAPNSPLHF
NA	TRBJ2-3	many	TRBV19	TGTGCCAGTGGCGGCACAGATACGCAGTATTTT	CASGGTDTQYF
NA	TRBJ1-1	many	TRBV20-1	TGCATGGTCGGTGAAGCTTTCTTT	CMVGEAFF
TRBD1	TRBJ1-1	few	TRBV18	TGTGCCAGCTCACGCGCCCGGGACAGGGTTGACACTGAAGCTTTCTTT	CASSRARDRVDTEAFF
TRBD1	TRBJ2-1	many	TRBV12-3/TRBV12-4	TGTGCCAGCAGTTACAGGGGACAGGATGTTCAGTTCTTC	CASSYRGQDVQFF
NA	TRBJ2-3	few	TRBV11-1	TGTGCCAGCAGCTTAACCTTTCAGCGGGCAGATACGCAGTATTTT	CASSLTFQRADTQYF
TRBD1	TRBJ1-1	NA	TRBV2	TGTGCCAGCCGCCGGGACAGGTGGGATGAAGCTTTCTTT	CASRRDRWDEAFF
TRBD2	TRBJ2-5	NA	TRBV5-1	TGCGCCAGCAGCTTGACAGGACTAGCGGGAGAGACCCAGTACTTC	CASSLTGLAGETQYF
TRBD2	TRBJ2-1	few	TRBV30	TGTGCCTGGAGCCCGGGACTAGCGTCTACTGAGCAGTTCTTC	CAWSPGLASTEQFF
TRBD1	TRBJ1-5	few	TRBV6-6	TGTGCCAGCAGCATTTCTGGGACAGCTAATCAGCCCCAGCATTTT	CASSISGTANQPQHF
NA	TRBJ1-6	NA	TRBV27	TGTGCCAGCAGAAAGAGCTCCTATAATTCACCCCTCCACTTT	CASRKSSYNSPLHF
TRBD2	TRBJ2-2	few	TRBV27	TGTGCCAGCAGTTTCTCTAGCGGAAGAAGGGAGCTGTTTTTT	CASSFSSGRRELFF
NA	TRBJ1-5	many	TRBV12-3/TRBV12-4	TGTGCCAGCAGTTTATGGGACAGCAATCAGCCCCAGCATTTT	CASSLWDSNQPQHF
NA	TRBJ2-2	NA	TRBV5-1	TGCGCCAGCAGTACCAGCTCCTACACCGGGGAGCTGTTTTTT	CASSTSSYTGELFF
NA	TRBJ2-3	NA	TRBV27	TGTGCCAGCAGTTTAAGTAAAACAGATACGCAGTATTTT	CASSLSKTDTQYF
NA	TRBJ2-5	NA	TRBV3-1	TGTGCCAGCAGCCAAGTTACTTCCGAGGGGACCCAGTACTTC	CASSQVTSEGTQYF
NA	TRBJ1-5	few	TRBV18	TGTGCCAGCTCACTAACACAGGGAATTTCCAATCAGCCCCAGCATTTT	CASSLTQGISNQPQHF
NA	TRBJ2-3	few	TRBV11-1	TGTGCCAGCAGCCAAACCGCAGATACGCAGTATTTT	CASSQTADTQYF